This T cell receptor beta chain was obtained from a study of T cell repertoires in ileal Crohn's disease. About the study: About half received postoperative treatment, around ten with thiopurines and 15 to 20 anti-TNF.

Time point of the sample: neoterminal ileum biopsy at postoperative endoscopy, about 6 months after surgery. Sequencing used immunoSEQ multiplex PCR; TCRdb keeps in-frame clones, though not all of them. Among more than 2,500 clones listed, about two thirds were seen once. As regards this clone: Its antigen is still unknown.

Trimming took off 4 bases at V and 6 bases at J, with 17 bases between the two ends. CDR1 and CDR2 (germline): SGDLS, YYNGEE. This CDR3 contains 15 residues. Overall study findings and caveats: The median delay to postoperative endoscopy was about 7 months.

The sample taken for sequencing was ileal tissue. This TCR was sampled from an adult with Crohn's disease. The chain is built from TRBV9 and TRBJ2-1, with D perhaps TRBD2 (5 bases). Written as DNA, the CDR3 is TGTGCCAGCAGCCCCCAGACGGGGATAGGCAATGAGCAGTTCTTC. This sequence encodes CASSPQTGIGNEQFF.